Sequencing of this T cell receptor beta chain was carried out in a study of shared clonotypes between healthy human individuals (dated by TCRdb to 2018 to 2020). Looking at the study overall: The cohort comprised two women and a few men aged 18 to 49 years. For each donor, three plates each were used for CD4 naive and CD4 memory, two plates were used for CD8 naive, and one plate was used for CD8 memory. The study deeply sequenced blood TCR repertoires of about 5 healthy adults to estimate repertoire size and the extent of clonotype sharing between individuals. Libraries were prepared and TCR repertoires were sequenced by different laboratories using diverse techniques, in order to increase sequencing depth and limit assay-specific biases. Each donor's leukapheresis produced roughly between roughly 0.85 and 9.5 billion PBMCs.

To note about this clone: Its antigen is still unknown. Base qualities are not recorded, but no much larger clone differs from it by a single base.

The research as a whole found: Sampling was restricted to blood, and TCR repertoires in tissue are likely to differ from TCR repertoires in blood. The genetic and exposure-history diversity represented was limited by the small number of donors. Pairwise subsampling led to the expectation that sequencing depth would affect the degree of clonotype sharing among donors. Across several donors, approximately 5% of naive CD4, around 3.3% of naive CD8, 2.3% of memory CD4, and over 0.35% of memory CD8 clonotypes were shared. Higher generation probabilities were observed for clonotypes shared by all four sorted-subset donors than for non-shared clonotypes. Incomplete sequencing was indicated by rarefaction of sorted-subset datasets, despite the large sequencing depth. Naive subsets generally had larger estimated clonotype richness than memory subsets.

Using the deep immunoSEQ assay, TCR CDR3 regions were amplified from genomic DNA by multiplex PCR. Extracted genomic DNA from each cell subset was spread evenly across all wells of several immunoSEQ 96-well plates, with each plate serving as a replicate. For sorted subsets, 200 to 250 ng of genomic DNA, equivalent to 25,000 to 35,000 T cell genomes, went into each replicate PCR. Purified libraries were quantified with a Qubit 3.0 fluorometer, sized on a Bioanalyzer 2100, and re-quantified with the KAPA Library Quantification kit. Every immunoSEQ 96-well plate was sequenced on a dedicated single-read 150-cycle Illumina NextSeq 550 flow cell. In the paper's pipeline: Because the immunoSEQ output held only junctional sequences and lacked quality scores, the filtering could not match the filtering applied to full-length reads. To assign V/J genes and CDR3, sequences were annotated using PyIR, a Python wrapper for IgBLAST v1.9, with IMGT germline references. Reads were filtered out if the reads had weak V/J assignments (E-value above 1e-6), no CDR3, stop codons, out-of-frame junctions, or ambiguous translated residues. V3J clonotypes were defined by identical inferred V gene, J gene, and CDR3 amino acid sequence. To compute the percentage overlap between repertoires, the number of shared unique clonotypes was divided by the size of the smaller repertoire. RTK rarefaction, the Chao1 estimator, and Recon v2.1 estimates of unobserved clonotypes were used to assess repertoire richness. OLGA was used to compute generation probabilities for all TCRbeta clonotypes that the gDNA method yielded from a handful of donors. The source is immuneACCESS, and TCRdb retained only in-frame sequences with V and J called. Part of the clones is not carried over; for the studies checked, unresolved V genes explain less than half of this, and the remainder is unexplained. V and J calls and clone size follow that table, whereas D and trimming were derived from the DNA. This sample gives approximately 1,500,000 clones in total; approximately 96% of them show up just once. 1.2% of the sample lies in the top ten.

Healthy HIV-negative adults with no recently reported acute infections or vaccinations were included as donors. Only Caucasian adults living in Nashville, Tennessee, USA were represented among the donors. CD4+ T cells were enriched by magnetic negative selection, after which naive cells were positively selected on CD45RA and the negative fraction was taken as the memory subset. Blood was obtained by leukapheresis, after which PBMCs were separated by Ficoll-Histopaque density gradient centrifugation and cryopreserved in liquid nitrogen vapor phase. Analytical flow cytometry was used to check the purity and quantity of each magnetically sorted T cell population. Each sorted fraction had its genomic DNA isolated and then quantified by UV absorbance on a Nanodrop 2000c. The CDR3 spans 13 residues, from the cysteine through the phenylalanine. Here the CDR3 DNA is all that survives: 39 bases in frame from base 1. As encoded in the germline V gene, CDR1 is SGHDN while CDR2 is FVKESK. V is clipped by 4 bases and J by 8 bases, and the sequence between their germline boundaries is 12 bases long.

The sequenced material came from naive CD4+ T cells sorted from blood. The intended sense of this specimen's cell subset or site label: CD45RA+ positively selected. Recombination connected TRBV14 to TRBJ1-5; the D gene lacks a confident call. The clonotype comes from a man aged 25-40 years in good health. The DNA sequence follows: TGTGCCAGCAGCCCAGTGGTATGCAAGCCCCAGCATTTT. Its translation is CASSPVVCKPQHF. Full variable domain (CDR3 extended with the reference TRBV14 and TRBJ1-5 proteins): EAGVTQFPSHSVIEKGQTVTLRCDPISGHDNLYWYRRVMGKEIKFLLHFVKESKQDESGMPNNRFLAERTGGTYSTLKVQPAELEDSGVYFCASSPVVCKPQHFGDGTRLSIL.